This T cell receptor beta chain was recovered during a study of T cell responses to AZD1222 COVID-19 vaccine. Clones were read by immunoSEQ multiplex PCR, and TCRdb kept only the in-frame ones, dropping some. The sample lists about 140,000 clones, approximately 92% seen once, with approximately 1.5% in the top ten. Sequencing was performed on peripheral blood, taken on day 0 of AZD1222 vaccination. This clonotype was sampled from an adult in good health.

CDR3 nucleotides: TGCGCCAGCAGCTTGACAGGGGAAGGAGATACGCAGTATTTT. It translates to CASSLTGEGDTQYF. The rearrangement joins TRBV5-1 to TRBJ2-3, with 7 positions matching TRBD1. Trimming cost V 1 base and J 5 bases; bases outside gene matches: 4. Germline-derived CDR1 and CDR2 are SGHRS and YFSETQ. The CDR3 runs 14 residues.